The clone carrying this T cell receptor (beta chain) was observed a handful of times. The antigen is unknown. The source of the sample is a study of T-cell reconstitution after alpha-beta-depleted transplantation in children. Findings of the study overall: At one year after transplant, newly produced T cells mostly accounted for T-cell counts and diversity. Some patients' high day-60 TCRbeta diversity was traced to surviving recipient T cells and thymic progenitors. Reportedly, roughly two months post-transplant, alpha-beta T cells arose from several hundred expanded graft clones.

The CDR3 is made up of 14 amino acids. CDR1 and CDR2 (germline): SGHTA, FQGTGA. Trimming pared 5 bases from V and 0 bases from J, leaving 7 bases between. Unique molecular identifiers featured in how the TCRbeta library was prepared. TCRdb independently ran MiXCR on the PCR reads; one entry per CDR3 protein. In the table there are around 960,000 distinct CDR3 sequences, roughly 29% of which are singletons. The receptor was derived from a boy under two years old who had a stem cell transplant for SCID, so the T cells may come from the graft donor. The sample consisted of PBMCs, mostly from graft donor cells, taken 360 days after TCRalphabeta/CD19-depleted stem cell transplant. The chain couples TRBV7-3 to TRBJ2-2, with D maybe TRBD1 (5 bases). The CDR3, as DNA: TGTGCCAGCAGCCGACAGCCGAACACCGGGGAGCTGTTTTTT. Residues: CASSRQPNTGELFF.